The 10 T cell receptor beta chains below all came from one sample that was sequenced in a study of technical replicates of blood from a few donors. This table comes from immunoSEQ multiplex PCR, and its TCRdb copy is limited to in-frame clones, with some not included. The sample comprises about 70,000 clones, approximately 96% of which are singletons, and over 0.2% rests with the top ten. What was sequenced was T cells isolated from PBMCs. Source of these receptors: a human donor in good health.

This chain links TRBV7-2 with TRBJ1-1; D gene unclear. The germline V gene has CDR1 SGHTA and CDR2 FQGNSA. Trimming took 4 bases from V and 0 from J, leaving 9 bases between them. The CDR3 covers 14 residues. The CDR3 DNA reads as TGTGCCAGCAGCTCGCCCGGGATGAACACTGAAGCTTTCTTT. Its protein product is CASSSPGMNTEAFF.

The chain is built from TRBV19 and TRBJ1-1, with 8 bases aligning to TRBD1. Germline CDR1 and CDR2: LNHDA and SQIVND (reference sequence). CDR3 length: 14 residues. The V segment lost 5 bases and the J segment 0 bases; nucleotides outside the gene matches: 2. The CDR3 nucleotides read TGTGCCAGTAGTCCGGACAGGGTGAACACTGAAGCTTTCTTT. It specifies CASSPDRVNTEAFF.

V usage is TRBV6-1 and J usage is TRBJ1-6, with D hard to call. Per the germline V gene, CDR1 is MNHNS and CDR2 is SASEGT. The CDR3 totals 15 residues. Trimming shortened V by 0 bases and J by 7 bases, and 10 bases separated the two germline ends. DNA of the CDR3: TGTGCCAGCAGTGAAGCTGCGGGAACGAATTCACCCCTCCACTTT. Its translation: CASSEAAGTNSPLHF.

This chain connects TRBV25-1 to TRBJ2-1; no clear D. Per germline, CDR1 MGHDK and CDR2 SYGVNS. This CDR3 comprises 13 residues. The germline V and J ends were trimmed by 4 bases and 2 bases, with 6 bases remaining between them. The CDR3 region is CASSAGTYNEQFF. The CDR3 nucleotides are TGTGCCAGCAGTGCGGGTACCTACAATGAGCAGTTCTTC.

This clone was found once. This sequence joins TRBV14 and TRBJ2-2, with 10 bases matching TRBD2. Trimming took 2 bases from V and 1 from J; bases not matched to a gene: 7. This CDR3 has 18 residues. The germline V gene encodes CDR1 SGHDN and CDR2 FVKESK. The CDR3 sequence: CASSQYSSGRWNTGELFF. CDR3 coding DNA: TGTGCCAGCAGCCAATACAGTAGCGGGAGGTGGAACACCGGGGAGCTGTTTTTT.

This clone was observed a single time. An end of the junction differs from the germline gene, which may be a read error. V is TRBV29-1 and J is TRBJ2-7; maybe TRBD2 (5 bases). The CDR3 runs 13 residues. Germline CDR1 SQVTM, CDR2 ANQGSEA. The CDR3 DNA follows: TGCAGCGTCGAAGCGGAGGCCTCCTACGAGCAGTACTTC. Amino acids: CSVEAEASYEQYF.

This chain links TRBV21-1 with TRBJ2-7; the DNA was not compared with TRBD1, the D call given in the table. TRBV21-1 is noted as a pseudogene. The CDR3 has 17 residues. The DNA for the CDR3 is TGTGCCAGCACCAAGGACAGGGCGAGGAGGGATTCCTACGAGCAGTACTTC. Amino acids: CASTKDRARRDSYEQYF.

This clone occurred a few times. The gene calls are TRBV2 and TRBJ2-1; TRBD2 is a possible D gene (6 bases). V shed 6 bases and J shed 6 bases, with 6 bases lying between them. The CDR3 spans 11 residues. CDR1 and CDR2 (germline): SNHLY, FYNNEI. CDR3 protein: CASSGGNEQFF. The CDR3 DNA is TGTGCCAGCAGCGGGGGCAATGAGCAGTTCTTC.

This rearrangement joins TRBV28 to TRBJ2-7; D gene uncertain. CDR1 is MDHEN and CDR2 is SYDVKM in the germline V gene. Trimming took off 3 bases at V and 4 bases at J, with 13 bases between the two ends. This CDR3 spans 14 amino acids. The CDR3 sequence: CASSFSRIVYEQYF. The CDR3 DNA sequence: TGTGCCAGCAGTTTTTCCAGGATTGTTTACGAGCAGTACTTC.

This chain uses TRBV28 with TRBJ1-2; TRBD1 matches 7 bases. CDR3 length: 15 residues. Germline V CDR1 and CDR2: MDHEN, SYDVKM. V lost 2 bases and J lost 2; bases outside the gene matches: 5. The CDR3 loop reads CASSLQTGRNYGYTF. The CDR3 nucleotides read TGTGCCAGCAGTTTACAGACAGGGCGGAACTATGGCTACACCTTC.